What follows are 31 T cell receptor beta chains derived from one specimen sequenced in a study of blood T cell repertoires in COVID-19 (dated by TCRdb to 2018 to 2021). Libraries were built with the immunoSEQ multiplex PCR assay. This immuneACCESS table, as held by TCRdb, lists in-frame sequences with V and J called but not all clones. Of the missing ones, under half trace to an unresolved V gene in checked studies; the others have no known cause. This sample is represented by about 280,000 clones; roughly 85% of them were singletons. Around 2.3% of the sample goes to the ten largest clones. Sample: PBMCs or T cells enriched from blood (not recorded which). These receptors originate from a woman aged 45-65 years who had recovered from COVID-19.

The chain joins TRBV5-1 to TRBJ1-3; no firm D call. This CDR3 has 14 residues. Trimming took off 5 bases at V and 0 bases at J, with 9 bases between the two ends. CDR1 is SGHRS, CDR2 YFSETQ, per germline. The CDR3: CASSAGNSGNTIYF. CDR3 in DNA: TGCGCCAGCAGTGCCGGGAACTCTGGAAACACCATATATTTT.

CDR3 sequence: CASSEDRVGYGNQPQHF. CDR3 DNA: TGTGCCAGCAGTGAAGACAGGGTCGGGTACGGCAATCAGCCCCAGCATTTT. The rearrangement uses TRBV2 and TRBJ1-5, with D possibly matching TRBD1 (6 bases). From germline, CDR1 is SNHLY and CDR2 FYNNEI. Trimming took off 1 base at V and 2 bases at J, with 15 bases between the two ends. The CDR3 is made up of 17 amino acids.

The chain is built from TRBV5-1 and TRBJ1-2; the match to TRBD1 covers 8 bases. V shed 0 bases, J shed 2 bases, and the junction held 3 bases outside the gene matches. CDR1 and CDR2 from the germline V gene are SGHRS and YFSETQ. The CDR3 length is 15 residues. The CDR3 here is CASSLEGQANYGYTF. The CDR3 DNA reads as TGCGCCAGCAGCTTGGAGGGACAGGCCAACTATGGCTACACCTTC.

The V call is TRBV5-1, the J call TRBJ1-6; D is ambiguous. This CDR3 contains 14 residues. Germline CDR1 reads SGHRS; CDR2 reads YFSETQ. The germline V and J ends were trimmed by 4 bases and 8 bases, with 13 bases remaining between them. The CDR3 DNA sequence: TGCGCCAGCAGCCCCGGGATCCTCGATTCACCCCTCCACTTT. Amino acids: CASSPGILDSPLHF.

The chain joins TRBV7-9 to TRBJ2-4, with 9 bases matching TRBD1. The CDR3 spans 16 residues. V lost 5 bases and J lost 2; bases outside the gene matches: 7. Per germline, CDR1 SEHNR and CDR2 FQNEAQ (reference sequence). The CDR3 DNA sequence: TGTGCCAGCAGCCCGCGGGACAGGGATACCAAAAACATTCAGTACTTC. It specifies CASSPRDRDTKNIQYF.

V gene TRBV30 combines with J gene TRBJ1-2; 8 bases are shared with TRBD1. This CDR3 is 12 amino acids long. Trimming removed 5 bases from V and 8 bases from J; junction bases left unmatched: 7. Germline V CDR1 and CDR2: GTSNPN, SVGIG (reference sequence). CDR3 coding DNA: TGTGCCTGGGCAGGGGGCGTCGGGGGCTACACCTTC. The encoded protein is CAWAGGVGGYTF.

The rearrangement links TRBV6-2 or TRBV6-3 to TRBJ2-2; 12 positions match TRBD2. The J segment lost 6 bases and the V segment lost 5 bases, leaving 4 bases of the junction unmatched. The CDR3 spans 15 residues. CDR1 and CDR2 from the germline V gene are MNHEY and SVGEGT. CDR3 residues: CASSRTSGVPGELFF. As DNA, the CDR3 is TGTGCCAGCAGTCGGACTAGCGGGGTCCCCGGGGAGCTGTTTTTT.

The J gene is TRBJ2-5, the V gene TRBV7-9; D is undetermined. The CDR3 is 14 amino acids. V was clipped by 4 bases and J by 0 bases, with 9 bases between them. Germline V gene lookup returns CDR1 SEHNR and CDR2 FQNEAQ (reference sequence). As DNA, the CDR3 is TGTGCCAGCAGCTCAGACTCGTACCAAGAGACCCAGTACTTC. This translates into CASSSDSYQETQYF.

V gene TRBV6-5 combines with J gene TRBJ2-7, with no clear D. CDR3 size: 12 residues. Trimming removed 8 bases at V and 3 bases at J, with 11 bases between. Germline CDR1 and CDR2: MNHEY and SVGAGI. For the CDR3, the DNA is TGTGCCAGCGGGCCCTCTTACTACGAGCAGTACTTC. Its protein product is CASGPSYYEQYF.

This chain joins TRBV30 and TRBJ1-3; 8 bases fit TRBD1. V lost 5 bases, J lost 0 bases, and 3 bases stayed unmatched. CDR1 GTSNPN and CDR2 SVGIG come from the germline V gene (reference sequence). This CDR3 contains 14 residues. The CDR3 DNA reads TGTGCCTGGGGCACAGGGGGCTCTGGAAACACCATATATTTT. This codes for CAWGTGGSGNTIYF.

This chain connects TRBV5-1 to TRBJ1-6; 9 positions agree with TRBD1. Looked up from germline, CDR1 is SGHRS and CDR2 is YFSETQ. CDR3 length equals 15 residues. The J segment lost 9 bases and the V segment lost 1 base, leaving 5 bases of the junction unmatched. The DNA of the CDR3 is TGCGCCAGCAGCTTGAGGGGACAGGGTATTTCACCCCTCCACTTT. Protein product: CASSLRGQGISPLHF. Based on the CDR3 plus reference TRBV5-1 and TRBJ1-6, the full variable domain is KAGVTQTPRYLIKTRGQQVTLSCSPISGHRSVSWYQQTPGQGLQFLFEYFSETQRNKGNFPGRFSGRQFSNSRSEMNVSTLELGDSALYLCASSLRGQGISPLHFGNGTRLTVT.

The chain carries TRBV19 and TRBJ1-2, with unresolved D. Deletions cut 7 bases from V and 3 bases from J, with 9 bases between. This CDR3 has 12 residues. Germline V gives CDR1 LNHDA, CDR2 SQIVND (reference sequence). The CDR3 is CASNQFYYGYTF. The CDR3 DNA reads TGTGCCAGTAATCAGTTCTACTATGGCTACACCTTC.

The V and J genes are TRBV5-6 and TRBJ2-1, with 9 nucleotides matching TRBD1. The germline gives CDR1 SGHDT, CDR2 YYEEEE. CDR3 length: 16 amino acids. V lost 2 bases, J lost 4 bases, and 7 bases stayed unmatched. Written as DNA, the CDR3 is TGTGCCAGCAGCTTCGGGACAGGGTCGGGTTACAATGAGCAGTTCTTC. Its protein is CASSFGTGSGYNEQFF. Using reference TRBV5-6 and TRBJ2-1 for the parts outside the CDR3, the full variable domain is DAGVTQSPTHLIKTRGQQVTLRCSPKSGHDTVSWYQQALGQGPQFIFQYYEEEERQRGNFPDRFSGHQFPNYSSELNVNALLLGDSALYLCASSFGTGSGYNEQFFGPGTRLTVL.

This chain links TRBV11-2 with TRBJ2-3; D is uncertain. From germline, CDR1 is SGHAT and CDR2 FQNNGV. This CDR3 region has 14 residues. Trimming shortened V by 4 bases and J by 4 bases, and 12 bases separated the two germline ends. In DNA, the CDR3 is TGTGCCAGCAGCTCTTATACCGGTCCAGATACGCAGTATTTT. Translation gives CASSSYTGPDTQYF.

The gene calls are TRBV30 and TRBJ1-5; 12 bases line up with TRBD1. Germline CDR1 GTSNPN, CDR2 SVGIG (reference sequence). The CDR3 spans 16 residues. The ends lost 3 bases at V and 4 bases at J; junction bases unmatched: 7. CDR3 sequence reads: CAWSAGQGAWNQPQHF. The DNA for the CDR3 is TGTGCCTGGAGCGCGGGACAGGGGGCATGGAATCAGCCCCAGCATTTT.

This clone has only one observation. The chain links TRBV10-1 to TRBJ2-3; tentatively, D is TRBD1 (5 bases). The CDR3 covers 18 residues. Germline assignment: CDR1 WNHNN and CDR2 SYGVQD (reference sequence). V lost 3 bases, J lost 1 base, and 20 bases lay in between. For the CDR3, the DNA is TGCGCCAGCAGTGAAGGGCAGGGTGTTAGCCGACGCACAGATACGCAGTATTTT. This translates into CASSEGQGVSRRTDTQYF.

V is TRBV7-2 and J is TRBJ1-1, with D maybe TRBD1 (5 bases). CDR1 and CDR2 from the germline V gene are SGHTA and FQGNSA. The CDR3 is made up of 14 amino acids. Trimming removed 1 base from V and 5 bases from J, with 11 bases in between. In DNA form, the CDR3 reads TGTGCCAGCAGCTTAGTCGGGGGAAGGACTGAAGCTTTCTTT. This gives the protein CASSLVGGRTEAFF.

The CDR3 loop is CSASKVAGGNNEQFF. The CDR3 coding sequence is TGCAGTGCTAGTAAGGTAGCGGGAGGGAACAATGAGCAGTTCTTC. This sequence joins TRBV20-1 and TRBJ2-1, with 11 bases lining up with TRBD2. The germline V gene encodes CDR1 DFQATT and CDR2 SNEGSKA (reference sequence). This CDR3 comprises 15 residues. V dropped 3 bases and J dropped 5; count of bases not matched to a gene: 6.

The chain combines TRBV4-1 with TRBJ1-1; 7 bases fit TRBD1. From germline, CDR1 is MGHRA and CDR2 YSYEKL. This CDR3 is built from 18 residues. J gave up 1 base and V 3 bases, and 14 bases lay outside the gene matches. The CDR3 loop is CASSQNNPGQLPNTEAFF. Here the CDR3 DNA reads TGCGCCAGCAGCCAGAACAACCCGGGACAGCTACCGAACACTGAAGCTTTCTTT.

The chain has TRBV4-1 and TRBJ1-2, with 9 bases aligning to TRBD1. With V trimmed by 4 bases and J by 1 base, 4 bases remained unmatched. The CDR3 sequence is 15 residues long. Germline lookup yields CDR1 MGHRA and CDR2 YSYEKL. The CDR3 DNA follows: TGCGCCAGCAGCCTACAGGGGGCGGGTAACTATGGCTACACCTTC. Translation: CASSLQGAGNYGYTF.

V is TRBV5-6 and J is TRBJ1-1; no firm D call. Germline assignment: CDR1 SGHDT and CDR2 YYEEEE. This CDR3 region has 15 residues. The V end lost 4 bases, the J end lost 1 base, and 14 bases lay between the germline ends. The CDR3 sequence: CASSGRNTPNTEAFF. CDR3 coding DNA: TGTGCCAGCAGCGGGAGAAACACCCCGAACACTGAAGCTTTCTTT.

This rearrangement joins TRBV12-3 or TRBV12-4 to TRBJ2-1, with 7 bases that match TRBD2. With V trimmed by 6 bases and J by 10 bases, 9 bases remained unmatched. The CDR3 extends over 13 amino acids. CDR3 in DNA: TGTGCCAGCAGGCGGGGGATGGTTTTAGAGCAGTTCTTC. Amino acid sequence: CASRRGMVLEQFF.

This chain joins TRBV30 and TRBJ1-3; 7 nucleotides line up with TRBD1. This CDR3 has 16 amino acids. V shed 5 bases and J 2 bases; nucleotides not matched to a gene: 12. Germline V CDR1 and CDR2: GTSNPN, SVGIG (reference sequence). Written as DNA, the CDR3 is TGTGCCTGGGACCGTAGAACAGGGGCGGCTGGAAACACCATATATTTT. Translating it yields CAWDRRTGAAGNTIYF.

This rearrangement joins TRBV7-2 to TRBJ2-1; 9 bases agree with TRBD2. The V segment lost 4 bases and the J segment 2 bases; nucleotides outside the gene matches: 3. Germline lookup yields CDR1 SGHTA and CDR2 FQGNSA. The CDR3 covers 15 residues. CDR3: CASSSVAGAYNEQFF. The CDR3 DNA sequence: TGTGCCAGCAGCTCAGTAGCGGGAGCCTACAATGAGCAGTTCTTC.

V is TRBV11-2 and J is TRBJ2-1, with a possible D match to TRBD2 (5 bases). Trimming shortened V by 5 bases and J by 2 bases, and 16 bases separated the two germline ends. Looked up from germline, CDR1 is SGHAT and CDR2 is FQNNGV. This CDR3 region has 16 residues. CDR3 loop: CASSRPGELTYNEQFF. CDR3 DNA: TGTGCCAGCAGCCGCCCCGGGGAACTAACCTACAATGAGCAGTTCTTC.

This CDR3 is CSASTVAGGPSDTQYF. In nucleotides, the CDR3 is TGCAGTGCTAGTACTGTCGCGGGGGGGCCTTCAGATACGCAGTATTTT. The chain uses TRBV20-1 and TRBJ2-3; 9 nucleotides agree with TRBD2. V shed 3 bases and J 4 bases; nucleotides not matched to a gene: 11. The CDR3 loop spans 16 amino acids. Germline V gene data show CDR1 as DFQATT and CDR2 as SNEGSKA (reference sequence).

J is TRBJ1-4 and V is TRBV27; a weak D match, TRBD1 (6 bases). This CDR3 contains 15 residues. V was cut by 2 bases and J by 8 bases, with 15 bases left in between. Germline V gene data show CDR1 as MNHEY and CDR2 as SMNVEV (reference sequence). The CDR3 region is CASSLGGGAWEKLFF. The CDR3 DNA sequence: TGTGCCAGCAGTTTAGGGGGGGGCGCCTGGGAAAAACTGTTTTTT.

This rearrangement joins TRBV5-1 to TRBJ2-7, with a weak D call TRBD1 (5 bases). Germline lookup yields CDR1 SGHRS and CDR2 YFSETQ. V was clipped by 4 bases and J by 3 bases, with 17 bases between them. This CDR3 region has 15 residues. The chain's CDR3 is CASSPLGRQLYEQYF. CDR3 DNA sequence: TGCGCCAGCAGCCCCCTGGGTCGACAGCTCTACGAGCAGTACTTC.

This chain joins TRBV5-1 and TRBJ1-1; 9 bases are a match to TRBD1. V was pared by 4 bases and J by 1 base, with 8 bases of the junction left unmatched. The CDR3 runs to 16 residues. Germline V lookup: CDR1 SGHRS, CDR2 YFSETQ. CDR3 sequence (DNA): TGCGCCAGCAGCCCGGGGACAGGGAGGGGGAACACTGAAGCTTTCTTT. Its protein is CASSPGTGRGNTEAFF.

The count of this clone is one. The chain uses TRBV5-1 and TRBJ2-1; 9 bases are shared with TRBD1. V lost 4 bases, J lost 3 bases, and 5 bases stayed unmatched. The CDR3 extends over 15 amino acids. CDR1 and CDR2 (germline): SGHRS, YFSETQ. CDR3 sequence reads: CASSTGGQGYNEQFF. The CDR3 nucleotides are TGCGCCAGCAGCACTGGGGGACAGGGCTACAATGAGCAGTTCTTC.

The chain carries TRBV7-2 and TRBJ1-6; D perhaps matches TRBD1 (5 bases). CDR3 length: 14 residues. Germline V CDR1 and CDR2: SGHTA, FQGNSA. Trimming cost V 3 bases and J 9 bases, with 12 bases left between them. The CDR3 DNA reads as TGTGCCAGCAGCTTCACGACAGAGGCTTCACCCCTCCACTTT. Its translation: CASSFTTEASPLHF.